The following is a TCR beta chain sequence with its context. The record originates from a study of blood T cell repertoires in COVID-19. The overall study: Samples representing acute and convalescent COVID-19 were sourced from the United States, Italy and Spain.

Germline lookup yields CDR1 LGHDT and CDR2 YNNKEL (reference sequence). Trimming removed 2 bases at V and 6 bases at J, with 16 bases between. CDR3 size: 15 residues. Using immunoSEQ multiplex PCR, the repertoire was profiled, and TCRdb retains in-frame clones only, with some absent. The table lists approximately 120,000 clones, 90% to 95% of them singletons. This TCR was recovered from a man aged 50 or older with COVID-19, enrolled during active disease. V and J are TRBV3-1 (or the pseudogene TRBV3-2) and TRBJ1-1; D is unresolved. The specimen was peripheral blood. The CDR3 spells CASSQIPGPGAEAFF. The CDR3 bases are TGTGCCAGCAGCCAAATACCGGGCCCCGGGGCTGAAGCTTTCTTT.